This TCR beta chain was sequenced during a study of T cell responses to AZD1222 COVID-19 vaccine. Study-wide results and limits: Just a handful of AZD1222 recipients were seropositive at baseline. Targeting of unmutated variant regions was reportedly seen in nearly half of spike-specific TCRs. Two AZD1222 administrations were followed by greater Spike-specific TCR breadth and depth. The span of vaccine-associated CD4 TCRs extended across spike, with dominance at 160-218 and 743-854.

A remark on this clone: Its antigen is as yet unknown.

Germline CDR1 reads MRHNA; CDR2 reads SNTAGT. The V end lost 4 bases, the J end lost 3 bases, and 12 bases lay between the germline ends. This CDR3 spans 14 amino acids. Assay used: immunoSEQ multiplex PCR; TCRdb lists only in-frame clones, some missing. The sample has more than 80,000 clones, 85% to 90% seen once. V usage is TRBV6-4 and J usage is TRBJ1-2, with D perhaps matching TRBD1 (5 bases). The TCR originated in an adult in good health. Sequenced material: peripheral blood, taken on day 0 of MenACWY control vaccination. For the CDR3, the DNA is TGTGCCAGCAGTGGCCGGGACTCTTACTATGGCTACACCTTC. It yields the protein CASSGRDSYYGYTF.